Below, 11 T cell receptor beta chains from the same sample are listed, as sequenced in a study of T cells in Graves' hyperthyroidism and ophthalmopathy. Regions amplified from RNA transcripts were the TCR beta CDR3 regions. In the first-round RT-PCR of the TCR CDR3, the HTBI primer set was used. A single record per CDR3 protein comes from TCRdb applying MiXCR to the multiplex PCR reads. The table has hundreds of thousands of distinct CDR3 sequences, roughly 13% seen once. Sequencing used blood. The receptors shown here come from a woman under 30 with Graves' hyperthyroidism.

This clonotype was recorded at least ten times. The V call is TRBV6-1, the J call TRBJ2-7; D might be TRBD1 (6 bases). The length of the CDR3 is 14 residues. V was pared by 7 bases and J by 3 bases, with 16 bases between. Germline CDR1 and CDR2: MNHNS and SASEGT. The CDR3 DNA reads as TGTGCCAGCATGAGTGCAGGGGAAGTCTACGAGCAGTACTTC. It codes for CASMSAGEVYEQYF.

This clonotype was counted only a few times. This chain connects TRBV9 to TRBJ2-2, with TRBD2 matching over 12 bases. Germline trimming cut 0 bases from V and 4 bases from J; bases unmatched to any gene: 10. This CDR3 comprises 19 residues. The germline V gene encodes CDR1 SGDLS and CDR2 YYNGEE. This CDR3 is CASSVGLAGGGWGTGELFF. The CDR3 DNA reads as TGTGCCAGCAGCGTAGGCCTAGCGGGGGGGGGCTGGGGCACCGGGGAGCTGTTTTTT.

This clonotype turned up a few times. The V and J genes are TRBV10-3 and TRBJ1-3; D is possibly TRBD1 (5 bases). V dropped 0 bases and J dropped 0 bases, with 9 bases sitting between them. CDR1 and CDR2 (germline): ENHRY, SYGVKD. This CDR3 comprises 16 residues. In nucleotides, the CDR3 is TGTGCCATCAGTGAGTCCAGGGCGAGCTCTGGAAACACCATATATTTT. Encoded protein: CAISESRASSGNTIYF.

This clonotype occurred many times. CDR3: CASGRQVTGELFF. CDR3 bases: TGTGCCAGCGGGCGACAGGTGACCGGGGAGCTGTTTTTT. This chain connects TRBV2 to TRBJ2-2; weak D call: TRBD1 (6 bases). This CDR3 spans 13 amino acids. Germline loops: CDR1 SNHLY, CDR2 FYNNEI. Trimming cost V 8 bases and J 5 bases, with 12 bases left between them.

The CDR3 sequence: CASSQKSWDSDHYTF. For the CDR3, the DNA is TGTGCCAGCAGCCAAAAGAGTTGGGACAGCGATCATTACACCTTC. This sequence joins TRBV14 and TRBJ1-2; TRBD1 aligns across 7 bases. Germline loops: CDR1 SGHDN, CDR2 FVKESK. The trim removed 2 bases at V and 11 bases at J, leaving 14 bases unmatched. The CDR3 runs 15 residues.

This chain links TRBV3-1 with TRBJ2-2; D is perhaps TRBD1 or TRBD2 (5 bases each). The germline V and J ends were trimmed by 2 bases and 5 bases, with 27 bases remaining between them. Germline assignment: CDR1 LGHDT and CDR2 YNNKEL (reference sequence). The CDR3 totals 20 residues. The CDR3 loop reads CASSQSGTDPTLRGTGELFF. The DNA for the CDR3 is TGTGCCAGCAGCCAATCCGGGACCGACCCGACCCTACGGGGAACCGGGGAGCTGTTTTTT. Full variable domain (remainder filled in from reference TRBV3-1 and TRBJ2-2): DTAVSQTPKYLVTQMGNDKSIKCEQNLGHDTMYWYKQDSKKFLKIMFSYNNKELIINETVPNRFSPKSPDKAHLNLHINSLELGDSAVYFCASSQSGTDPTLRGTGELFFGEGSRLTVL.

The chain employs TRBV2 and TRBJ1-2; D not resolved. The CDR3 sequence is 13 residues long. V was cut by 2 bases and J by 8 bases, with 12 bases left in between. CDR1 and CDR2 from the germline V gene are SNHLY and FYNNEI. CDR3 DNA: TGTGCCAGCAGTGAAATCTCTGGTCTAGGCTACACCTTC. This sequence encodes CASSEISGLGYTF.

The V call is TRBV19, the J call TRBJ2-5; TRBD1 aligns across 11 bases. The trim removed 7 bases at V and 1 base at J, leaving 5 bases unmatched. Germline assignment: CDR1 LNHDA and CDR2 SQIVND (reference sequence). This CDR3 spans 15 amino acids. CDR3 region: CASMGTGGAQETQYF. The CDR3 region has the DNA TGTGCCAGTATGGGGACAGGGGGGGCCCAAGAGACCCAGTACTTC.

Concerning this clonotype: This sequence may be a read error, since a much larger clone differs from it by one base. The V gene is TRBV2, the J gene TRBJ2-5; tentative D call: TRBD2 (6 bases). Trimming shortened V by 4 bases and J by 5 bases, and 14 bases separated the two germline ends. The CDR3 loop spans 14 amino acids. Germline V gives CDR1 SNHLY, CDR2 FYNNEI. The CDR3 nucleotides are TGTGCCAGCAGTGTATCGGGGGTTGGTGAGACCCAGTACTTC. It yields the protein CASSVSGVGETQYF.

The gene calls are TRBV19 and TRBJ2-7; possible D gene TRBD2, 6 bases. CDR1 LNHDA and CDR2 SQIVND come from the germline V gene (reference sequence). Deletions cut 5 bases from V and 2 bases from J, with 10 bases between. The CDR3 has 13 residues. The CDR3 DNA sequence: TGTGCCAGTAGTGCAGGAGGGGCCTACGAGCAGTACTTC. Translation gives CASSAGGAYEQYF.

This clonotype came up a few times. The germline gene is not matched at one end of the junction; a read error may be the cause. The CDR3 is CASSNMDSFTDF. DNA of the CDR3: TGCGCCAGCAGCAATATGGACAGCTTCACGGACTTC. The V call is TRBV5-1, the J call TRBJ2-5; the D gene is possibly TRBD1 (6 bases). The length of the CDR3 is 12 residues. Germline lookup yields CDR1 SGHRS and CDR2 YFSETQ.